This T cell receptor (beta chain) was found in a study of T cells in Graves' hyperthyroidism and ophthalmopathy. Looked up from germline, CDR1 is SGHRS and CDR2 is YFSETQ. CDR3 length equals 14 residues. The V and J ends lost 4 bases and 6 bases, in that order; junction bases with no gene match: 6. TCR beta CDR3 regions were amplified from RNA. First-round RT-PCR of the TCR CDR3 relied on the HTBI primer set. TCRdb reprocessed the multiplex PCR reads via MiXCR and lists one record per CDR3 protein. This table holds 300,000 to 450,000 distinct CDR3 sequences, approximately 18% found once. The rearrangement uses TRBV5-1 and TRBJ2-2; TRBD1 matches at 7 bases. The sample consisted of blood. This receptor was obtained from a man between 18 and 29 years old with Graves' ophthalmopathy. The chain's CDR3 is CASSHPGGPGELFF. The CDR3 region has the DNA TGCGCCAGCAGCCATCCAGGGGGACCCGGGGAGCTGTTTTTT.